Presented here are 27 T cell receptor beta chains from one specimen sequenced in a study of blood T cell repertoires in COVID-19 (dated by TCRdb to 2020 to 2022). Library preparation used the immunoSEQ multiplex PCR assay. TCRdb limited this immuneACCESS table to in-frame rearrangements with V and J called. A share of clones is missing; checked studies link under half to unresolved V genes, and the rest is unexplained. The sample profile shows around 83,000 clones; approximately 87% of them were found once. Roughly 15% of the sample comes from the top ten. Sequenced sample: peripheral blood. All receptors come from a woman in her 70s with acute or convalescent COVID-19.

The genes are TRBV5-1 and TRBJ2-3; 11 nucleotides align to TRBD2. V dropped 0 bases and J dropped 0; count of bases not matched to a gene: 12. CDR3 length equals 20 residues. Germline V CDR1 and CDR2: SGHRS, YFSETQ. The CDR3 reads CASSLDSNLLAGGSTDTQYF. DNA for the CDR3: TGCGCCAGCAGCTTGGACTCAAACCTCCTAGCGGGGGGTAGCACAGATACGCAGTATTTT.

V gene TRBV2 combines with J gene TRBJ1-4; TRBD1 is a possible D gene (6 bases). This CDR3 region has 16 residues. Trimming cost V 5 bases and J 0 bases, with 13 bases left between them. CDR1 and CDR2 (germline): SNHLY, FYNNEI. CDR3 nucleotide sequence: TGTGCCAGCAGTACCCGACAGGTCACAACTAATGAAAAACTGTTTTTT. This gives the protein CASSTRQVTTNEKLFF.

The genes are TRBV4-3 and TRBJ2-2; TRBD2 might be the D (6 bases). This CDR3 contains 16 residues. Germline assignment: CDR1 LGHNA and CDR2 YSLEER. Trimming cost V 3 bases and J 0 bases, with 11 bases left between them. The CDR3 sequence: CASSQGTGPNTGELFF. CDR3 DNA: TGCGCCAGCAGCCAGGGGACTGGGCCGAACACCGGGGAGCTGTTTTTT.

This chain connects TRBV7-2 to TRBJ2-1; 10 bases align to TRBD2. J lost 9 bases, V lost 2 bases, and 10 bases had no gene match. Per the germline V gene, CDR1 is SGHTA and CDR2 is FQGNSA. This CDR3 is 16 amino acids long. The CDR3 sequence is CASSLSKLAGASEQFF. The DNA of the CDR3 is TGTGCCAGCAGCTTAAGTAAGCTAGCGGGAGCTAGTGAGCAGTTCTTC.

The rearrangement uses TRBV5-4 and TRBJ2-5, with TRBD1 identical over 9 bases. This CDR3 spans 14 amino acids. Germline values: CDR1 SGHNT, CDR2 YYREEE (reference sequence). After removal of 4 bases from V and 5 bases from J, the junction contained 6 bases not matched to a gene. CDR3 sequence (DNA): TGTGCCAGCAGCATACAGGGGGCCCGGGAGACCCAGTACTTC. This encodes CASSIQGARETQYF.

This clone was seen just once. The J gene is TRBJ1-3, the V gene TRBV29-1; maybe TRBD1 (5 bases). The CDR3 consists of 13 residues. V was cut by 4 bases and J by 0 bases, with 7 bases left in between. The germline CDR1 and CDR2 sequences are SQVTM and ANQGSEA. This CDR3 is CSVGQSSGNTIYF. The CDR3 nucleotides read TGCAGCGTTGGACAGAGCTCTGGAAACACCATATATTTT.

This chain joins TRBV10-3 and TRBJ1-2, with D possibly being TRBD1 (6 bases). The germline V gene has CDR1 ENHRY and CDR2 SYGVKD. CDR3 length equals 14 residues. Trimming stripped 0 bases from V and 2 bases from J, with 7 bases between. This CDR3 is CAISESGQNYGYTF. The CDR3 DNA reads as TGTGCCATCAGTGAGTCAGGACAGAACTATGGCTACACCTTC.

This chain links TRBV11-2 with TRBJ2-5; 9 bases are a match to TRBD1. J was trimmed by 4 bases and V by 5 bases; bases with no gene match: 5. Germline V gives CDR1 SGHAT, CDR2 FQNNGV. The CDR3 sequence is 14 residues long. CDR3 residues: CASSLTGGAETQYF. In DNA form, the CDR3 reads TGTGCCAGCAGCCTTACAGGGGGCGCAGAGACCCAGTACTTC.

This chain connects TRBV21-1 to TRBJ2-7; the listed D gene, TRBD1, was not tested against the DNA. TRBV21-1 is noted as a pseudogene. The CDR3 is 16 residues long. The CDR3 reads CASSTDRGVVSYEQYV. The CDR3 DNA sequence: TGTGCCAGCAGCACCGACAGGGGTGTAGTATCCTACGAGCAGTACGTC.

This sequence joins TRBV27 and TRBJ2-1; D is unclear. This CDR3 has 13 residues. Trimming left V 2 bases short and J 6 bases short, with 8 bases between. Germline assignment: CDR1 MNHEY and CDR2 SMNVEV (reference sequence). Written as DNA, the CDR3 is TGTGCCAGCAGTTTAGGGCCAGGCAATGAGCAGTTCTTC. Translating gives CASSLGPGNEQFF.

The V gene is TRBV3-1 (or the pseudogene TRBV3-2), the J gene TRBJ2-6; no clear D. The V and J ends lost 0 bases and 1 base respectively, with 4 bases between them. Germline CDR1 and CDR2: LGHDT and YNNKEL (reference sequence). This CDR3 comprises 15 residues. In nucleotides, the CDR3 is TGTGCCAGCAGCCAAGACAGTTCTGGGGCCAACGTCCTGACTTTC. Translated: CASSQDSSGANVLTF.

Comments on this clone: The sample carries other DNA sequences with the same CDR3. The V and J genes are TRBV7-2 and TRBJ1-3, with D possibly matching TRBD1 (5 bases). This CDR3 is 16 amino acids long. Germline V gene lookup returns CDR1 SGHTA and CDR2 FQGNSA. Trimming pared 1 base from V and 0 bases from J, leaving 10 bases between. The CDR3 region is CASSLVGGSSGNTIYF. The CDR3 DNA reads TGTGCCAGCAGCTTAGTTGGGGGGAGCTCTGGAAACACCATATATTTT.

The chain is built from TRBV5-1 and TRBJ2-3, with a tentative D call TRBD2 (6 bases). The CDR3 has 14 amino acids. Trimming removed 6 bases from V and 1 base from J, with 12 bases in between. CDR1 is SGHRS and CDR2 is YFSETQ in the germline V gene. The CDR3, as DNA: TGCGCCAGCAAGGCACCGGGAGGCACAGATACGCAGTATTTT. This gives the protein CASKAPGGTDTQYF. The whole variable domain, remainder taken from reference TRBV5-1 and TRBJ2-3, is KAGVTQTPRYLIKTRGQQVTLSCSPISGHRSVSWYQQTPGQGLQFLFEYFSETQRNKGNFPGRFSGRQFSNSRSEMNVSTLELGDSALYLCASKAPGGTDTQYFGPGTRLTVL.

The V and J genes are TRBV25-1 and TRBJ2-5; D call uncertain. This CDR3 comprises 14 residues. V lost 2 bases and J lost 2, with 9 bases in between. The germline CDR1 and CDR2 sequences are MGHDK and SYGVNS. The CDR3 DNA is TGTGCCAGCAGTGAACTAGAGAGGCAAGAGACCCAGTACTTC. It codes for CASSELERQETQYF.

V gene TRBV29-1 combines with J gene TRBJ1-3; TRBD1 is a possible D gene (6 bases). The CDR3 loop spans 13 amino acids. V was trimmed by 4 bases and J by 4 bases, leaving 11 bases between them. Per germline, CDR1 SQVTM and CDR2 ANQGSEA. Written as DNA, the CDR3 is TGCAGCGTTGGGTTTGGGACAGGAAACACCATATATTTT. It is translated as CSVGFGTGNTIYF.

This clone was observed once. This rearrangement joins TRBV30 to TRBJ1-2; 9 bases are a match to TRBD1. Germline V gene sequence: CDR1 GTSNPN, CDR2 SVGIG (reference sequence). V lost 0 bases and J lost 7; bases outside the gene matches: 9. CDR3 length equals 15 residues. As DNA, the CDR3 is TGTGCCTGGAGTGTAATTACAGGGGGCCCTACTGGCTACACCTTC. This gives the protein CAWSVITGGPTGYTF.

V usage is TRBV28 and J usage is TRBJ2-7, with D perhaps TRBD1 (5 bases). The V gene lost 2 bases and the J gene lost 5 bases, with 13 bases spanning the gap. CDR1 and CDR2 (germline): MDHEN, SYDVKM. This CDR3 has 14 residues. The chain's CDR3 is CASSLGAGYHEQYV. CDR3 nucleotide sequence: TGTGCCAGCAGTTTAGGGGCAGGTTACCACGAGCAGTACGTC.

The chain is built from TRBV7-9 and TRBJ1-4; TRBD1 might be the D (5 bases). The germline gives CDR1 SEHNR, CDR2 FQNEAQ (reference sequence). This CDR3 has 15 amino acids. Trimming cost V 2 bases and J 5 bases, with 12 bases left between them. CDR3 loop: CASSLQGRANEKLFF. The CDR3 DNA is TGTGCCAGCAGCTTACAGGGTAGAGCGAATGAAAAACTGTTTTTT.

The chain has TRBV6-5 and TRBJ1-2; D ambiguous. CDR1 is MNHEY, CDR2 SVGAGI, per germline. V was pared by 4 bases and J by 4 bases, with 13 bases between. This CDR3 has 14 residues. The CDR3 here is CASSSERALYGYTF. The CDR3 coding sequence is TGTGCCAGCAGTTCCGAGAGGGCTCTCTATGGCTACACCTTC.

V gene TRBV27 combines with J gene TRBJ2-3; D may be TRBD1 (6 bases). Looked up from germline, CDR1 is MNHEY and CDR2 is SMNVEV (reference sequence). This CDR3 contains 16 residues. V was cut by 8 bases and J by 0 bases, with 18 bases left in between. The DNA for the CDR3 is TGTGCCAGCGCCCCCATCGGCAGGGGAAGCACAGATACGCAGTATTTT. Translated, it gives CASAPIGRGSTDTQYF.

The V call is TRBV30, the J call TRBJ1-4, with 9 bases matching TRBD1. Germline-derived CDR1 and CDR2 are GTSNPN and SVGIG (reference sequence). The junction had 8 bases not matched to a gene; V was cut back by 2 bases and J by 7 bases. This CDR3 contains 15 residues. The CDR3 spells CAWSFAGTGREKLFF. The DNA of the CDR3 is TGTGCCTGGAGTTTCGCCGGGACAGGGCGTGAAAAACTGTTTTTT.

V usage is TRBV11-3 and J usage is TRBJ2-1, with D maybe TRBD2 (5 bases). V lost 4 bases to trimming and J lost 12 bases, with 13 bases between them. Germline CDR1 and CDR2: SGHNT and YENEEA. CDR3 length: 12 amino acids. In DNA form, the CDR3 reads TGTGCCAGCAGCTCAAATAGGGAGTTGCAGTTCTTC. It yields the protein CASSSNRELQFF.

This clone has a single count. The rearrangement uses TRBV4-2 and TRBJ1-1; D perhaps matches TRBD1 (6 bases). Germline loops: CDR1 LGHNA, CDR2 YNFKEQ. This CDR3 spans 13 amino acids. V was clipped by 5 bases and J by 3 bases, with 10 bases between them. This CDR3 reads CASSRSGDTEAFF. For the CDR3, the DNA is TGTGCCAGCAGCAGGTCAGGGGACACTGAAGCTTTCTTT.

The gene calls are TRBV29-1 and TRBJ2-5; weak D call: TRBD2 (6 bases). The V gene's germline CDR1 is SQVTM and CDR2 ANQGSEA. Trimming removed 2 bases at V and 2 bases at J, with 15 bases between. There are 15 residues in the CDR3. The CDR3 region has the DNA TGCAGCGTTGAACCGGGCCCGGAGGGGCAAGAGACCCAGTACTTC. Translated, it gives CSVEPGPEGQETQYF.

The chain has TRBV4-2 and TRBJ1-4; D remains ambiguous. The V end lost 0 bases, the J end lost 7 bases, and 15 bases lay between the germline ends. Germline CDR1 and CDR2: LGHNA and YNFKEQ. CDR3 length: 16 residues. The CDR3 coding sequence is TGTGCCAGCAGCCAAGATTCCCAGTCACACACTGAAAAACTGTTTTTT. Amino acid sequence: CASSQDSQSHTEKLFF.

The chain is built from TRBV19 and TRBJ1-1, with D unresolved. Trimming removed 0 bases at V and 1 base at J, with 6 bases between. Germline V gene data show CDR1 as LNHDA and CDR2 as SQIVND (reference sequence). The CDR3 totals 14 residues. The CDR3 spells CASSIDRRNTEAFF. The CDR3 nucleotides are TGTGCCAGTAGTATAGATCGCAGGAACACTGAAGCTTTCTTT. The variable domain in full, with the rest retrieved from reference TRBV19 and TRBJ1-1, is DGGITQSPKYLFRKEGQNVTLSCEQNLNHDAMYWYRQDPGQGLRLIYYSQIVNDFQKGDIAEGYSVSREKKESFPLTVTSAQKNPTAFYLCASSIDRRNTEAFFGQGTRLTVV.

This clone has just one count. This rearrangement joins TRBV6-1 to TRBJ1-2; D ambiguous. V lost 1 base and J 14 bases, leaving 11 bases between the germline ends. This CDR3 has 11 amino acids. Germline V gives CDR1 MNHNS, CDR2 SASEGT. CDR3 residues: CASSEVEETTF. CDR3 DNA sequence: TGTGCCAGCAGTGAAGTGGAGGAGACTACCTTC.